These T cell receptor beta chains were read from a single sample in a study of T cell responses to AZD1222 COVID-19 vaccine. Assay used: immunoSEQ multiplex PCR; TCRdb lists only in-frame clones, some missing. Found here are about 140,000 clones, 80% to 95% of them singletons; the top ten hold roughly 7.1%. The sequenced sample was peripheral blood, obtained 28 days after the second AZD1222 dose. These receptors all stem from an adult who received the AZD1222 COVID-19 vaccine. CDR3s include the opening cysteine and the closing phenylalanine or tryptophan. D genes are given only for firm matches. Rows give clone size only sometimes, using once, few, many, or a class for an expanded clone.

V gene	clone size	D gene	J gene	CDR3 protein	CDR3 DNA
TRBV2	-	TRBD1	TRBJ1-5	CASSLRDRSLSNQPQHF	TGTGCCAGCAGCCTCCGGGACAGATCCTTGAGCAATCAGCCCCAGCATTTT
TRBV12-3/TRBV12-4	-	-	TRBJ2-1	CASSFAANEQFF	TGTGCCAGCAGTTTCGCCGCTAATGAGCAGTTCTTC
TRBV5-4	-	-	TRBJ1-1	CASSSGGENSFF	TGTGCCAGCAGCTCCGGGGGGGAGAATTCTTTCTTT
TRBV4-1	once	-	TRBJ1-5	CASSQGGLHQPQHF	TGCGCCAGCAGCCAAGGGGGCTTGCATCAGCCCCAGCATTTT
TRBV27	-	-	TRBJ2-7	CASSHNRAHEQYF	TGTGCCAGCAGCCACAACAGGGCCCACGAGCAGTACTTC
TRBV7-3	-	-	TRBJ1-1	CASSPTVGGLAFF	TGTGCCAGCAGCCCCACGGTCGGGGGTTTAGCTTTCTTT
TRBV5-1	-	-	TRBJ1-1	CASSFTPGQGNTEAFF	TGCGCCAGCAGCTTTACACCGGGACAAGGGAACACTGAAGCTTTCTTT
TRBV6-5	-	-	TRBJ2-2	CASQQRGLGSGELFF	TGTGCCAGCCAACAAAGGGGGTTAGGGAGCGGGGAGCTGTTTTTT
TRBV19	-	-	TRBJ1-1	CASSLTVNTEAFF	TGTGCCAGTAGTCTAACAGTGAACACTGAAGCTTTCTTT
TRBV29-1	-	TRBD1	TRBJ1-2	CSAIGQGGNGYTF	TGCAGCGCTATAGGACAGGGTGGGAATGGCTACACCTTC
TRBV7-9	-	TRBD1	TRBJ1-2	CASSRDRVDGYTF	TGTGCCAGCAGTCGGGACAGGGTGGACGGCTACACCTTC
TRBV2	-	-	TRBJ1-3	CATVGGSLGLGNTIYF	TGTGCCACCGTCGGAGGCTCTCTGGGCCTTGGAAACACCATATATTTT
TRBV5-1	-	-	TRBJ1-2	CASSLALGQAYGYTF	TGCGCCAGCAGCTTGGCCCTTGGACAAGCCTATGGCTACACCTTC
TRBV28	once	-	TRBJ1-5	CASRVQGSNQPQHF	TGTGCCAGCAGGGTCCAGGGTTCCAATCAGCCCCAGCATTTT
TRBV19	-	TRBD1	TRBJ1-1	CASSRGQGYTEAFF	TGTGCCAGTAGCCGAGGACAGGGGTACACTGAAGCTTTCTTT
TRBV18	-	TRBD1	TRBJ1-6	CASSPLGQDQPLHF	TGTGCCAGCTCACCACTGGGACAGGACCAACCCCTCCACTTT
TRBV2	-	-	TRBJ1-5	CASRLNQPQHF	TGTGCCAGCAGGCTGAATCAGCCCCAGCATTTT
TRBV5-1	once	TRBD1	TRBJ1-2	CASTRTGEGYGYTF	TGCGCCAGCACTCGGACAGGGGAAGGGTATGGCTACACCTTC
TRBV28	-	-	TRBJ1-1	CASFSRSESTEAFF	TGTGCCAGCTTTTCGAGGTCGGAAAGCACTGAAGCTTTCTTT
TRBV30	-	-	TRBJ1-2	CAWNRDTPIGYTF	TGTGCCTGGAACCGAGACACCCCCATTGGCTACACCTTC
TRBV24-1	-	TRBD1	TRBJ1-1	CATSDPGTGDTEAFF	TGTGCCACCAGTGATCCCGGGACAGGGGACACTGAAGCTTTCTTT
TRBV3-1/TRBV3-2	-	-	TRBJ1-6	CASSQDYSPLHF	TGTGCCAGCAGCCAAGATTATTCACCCCTCCACTTT
TRBV5-1	-	-	TRBJ1-5	CASSLGLIGGNQPQHF	TGCGCCAGCAGCTTGGGACTTATTGGGGGCAATCAGCCCCAGCATTTT
TRBV6-5	-	-	TRBJ1-6	CASSFRDTSYNSPLHF	TGTGCCAGCAGTTTCCGGGACACTTCCTATAATTCACCCCTCCACTTT
TRBV27	-	-	TRBJ1-5	CASSLSKGGRQPQHF	TGTGCCAGCAGTTTATCGAAAGGGGGACGTCAGCCCCAGCATTTT
TRBV5-4	-	TRBD2	TRBJ2-1	CASSPLSGGAYEQFF	TGTGCCAGCAGCCCCCTTAGCGGGGGGGCCTATGAGCAGTTCTTC
TRBV7-9	-	-	TRBJ2-7	CASSLVSVTYEQYF	TGTGCCAGCAGCTTAGTTTCCGTGACCTACGAGCAGTACTTC
TRBV5-1	-	TRBD1	TRBJ2-1	CASSPTGEDNEQFF	TGCGCCAGCAGTCCGACAGGGGAAGACAATGAGCAGTTCTTC
TRBV9	-	-	TRBJ1-2	CASSVDPVDYGYTF	TGTGCCAGCAGCGTAGACCCGGTTGACTATGGCTACACCTTC
TRBV29-1	-	-	TRBJ1-2	CSVVPQGTNYGYTF	TGCAGCGTTGTCCCACAGGGAACTAACTATGGCTACACCTTC
TRBV14	-	-	TRBJ2-3	CASSAGLWGDTQYF	TGTGCCAGCAGCGCGGGACTGTGGGGGGATACGCAGTATTTT
TRBV6-2/TRBV6-3	-	-	TRBJ1-1	CASSYSKAHRVNTEAFF	TGTGCCAGCAGTTACTCGAAAGCCCACAGGGTGAACACTGAAGCTTTCTTT
TRBV7-9	-	-	TRBJ1-3	CASSLTGTGNTIYF	TGTGCCAGCAGCTTGACCGGGACTGGAAACACCATATATTTT
TRBV5-1	-	TRBD2	TRBJ2-6	CASSSAGTSFSGANVLTF	TGCGCCAGCAGCTCTGCCGGGACTAGCTTCTCTGGGGCCAACGTCCTGACTTTC
TRBV28	-	-	TRBJ1-6	CASSLSGLDNSPLHF	TGTGCCAGCAGTTTATCAGGGCTGGACAATTCACCCCTCCACTTT
TRBV10-2	-	-	TRBJ2-1	CASMSQGGNEQFF	TGCGCCAGCATGAGTCAGGGGGGGAATGAGCAGTTCTTC
TRBV19	-	-	TRBJ1-5	CAGGPGSINQPQHF	TGTGCCGGGGGGCCCGGGTCCATAAATCAGCCCCAGCATTTT
TRBV14	-	-	TRBJ2-7	CASSQSGHFNEQYF	TGTGCCAGCAGCCAATCAGGGCATTTTAACGAGCAGTACTTC
TRBV19	-	-	TRBJ1-5	CAVGARGPQHF	TGTGCCGTCGGGGCCAGGGGGCCCCAGCATTTT
TRBV24-1	once	-	TRBJ2-7	CATSARLGYEQYF	TGTGCCACCAGTGCGAGACTGGGGTACGAGCAGTACTTC
TRBV5-5	once	-	TRBJ1-1	CASSLGLNTEAFF	TGTGCCAGCAGCTTAGGGCTGAACACTGAAGCTTTCTTT
TRBV4-1	-	-	TRBJ2-2	CASQTGSNTGELFF	TGCGCCAGCCAGACAGGCTCGAACACCGGGGAGCTGTTTTTT
TRBV5-4	-	-	TRBJ2-7	CASSLDGYYEQYF	TGTGCCAGCAGCTTGGACGGTTACTACGAGCAGTACTTC
TRBV11-3	once	-	TRBJ1-1	CASSLGGVADEAFF	TGTGCCAGCAGCTTAGGGGGGGTGGCGGATGAAGCTTTCTTT
TRBV12-5	-	-	TRBJ2-3	CASGLVLRGRLTDTQYF	TGTGCTAGTGGTTTGGTACTGAGGGGACGTCTGACAGATACGCAGTATTTT
TRBV21-1	-	-	TRBJ1-2	CASSKRDSNYGYTF	TGTGCCAGCAGCAAACGGGACAGTAACTATGGCTACACCTTC
TRBV11-3	-	-	TRBJ2-7	CASSLGQTGEQYF	TGTGCCAGCAGCTTAGGGCAGACCGGCGAGCAGTACTTC